Following are 25 T cell receptor beta chains from one sample sequenced in a study of T cells after yellow fever vaccination. TCRdb used MiXCR to reprocess the 5' RACE reads, holding one entry per CDR3 protein. The table has hundreds of thousands of distinct CDR3 sequences, about 17% seen once. This sample comprised PBMCs, obtained before the yellow fever booster vaccination. The receptors come from a man aged 18 to 35 who received the YFV17D yellow fever vaccine.

The chain has TRBV7-9 and TRBJ2-3; 9 bases fit TRBD2. This CDR3 contains 18 residues. After removal of 4 bases from V and 2 bases from J, the junction contained 13 bases not matched to a gene. In germline, CDR1 is SEHNR, CDR2 FQNEAQ (reference sequence). Written as DNA, the CDR3 is TGTGCCAGCAGCTCCCTTAAGGGTCTAGCGGGGACCACAGATACGCAGTATTTT. This sequence encodes CASSSLKGLAGTTDTQYF.

The genes are TRBV9 and TRBJ2-5, with D unclear. The CDR3 length is 13 residues. Trimming stripped 0 bases from V and 5 bases from J, with 8 bases between. Germline V gene sequence: CDR1 SGDLS, CDR2 YYNGEE. CDR3 residues: CASSVALEETQYF. As DNA, the CDR3 is TGTGCCAGCAGCGTAGCGCTAGAGGAGACCCAGTACTTC.

V usage is TRBV7-2 and J usage is TRBJ1-2; TRBD1 might be the D (5 bases). The CDR3 covers 15 residues. CDR1 SGHTA and CDR2 FQGNSA come from the germline V gene. Trimming took off 1 base at V and 7 bases at J, with 16 bases between the two ends. In DNA form, the CDR3 reads TGTGCCAGCAGCTTAGACGGACAACTCACTATTGGCTACACCTTC. Translating gives CASSLDGQLTIGYTF.

This clonotype showed up just a few times. The V and J genes are TRBV15 and TRBJ2-7; 7 nucleotides match TRBD2. The V segment lost 0 bases and the J segment 3 bases; nucleotides outside the gene matches: 5. The CDR3 spans 15 residues. Germline-derived CDR1 and CDR2 are LNHNV and YYDKDF (reference sequence). This CDR3 reads CATSRDRTSSYEQYF. CDR3 nucleotide sequence: TGTGCCACCAGCAGAGATAGGACTAGTAGCTACGAGCAGTACTTC. Combining the CDR3 with reference TRBV15 and TRBJ2-7 gives the whole variable domain DAMVIQNPRYQVTQFGKPVTLSCSQTLNHNVMYWYQQKSSQAPKLLFHYYDKDFNNEADTPDNFQSRRPNTSFCFLDIRSPGLGDTAMYLCATSRDRTSSYEQYFGPGTRLTVT.

The CDR3 reads CASSLIGPSSYEQYV. CDR3 sequence (DNA): TGTGCCAGCAGCTTAATCGGACCCTCCTCCTACGAGCAGTACGTC. The chain uses TRBV7-2 and TRBJ2-7; D gene uncertain. The germline V gene has CDR1 SGHTA and CDR2 FQGNSA. This CDR3 comprises 15 residues. Trimming shortened V by 2 bases and J by 0 bases, and 11 bases separated the two germline ends.

The chain carries TRBV5-5 and TRBJ1-1; D is undetermined. The V and J ends lost 3 bases and 7 bases respectively, with 10 bases between them. This CDR3 comprises 12 residues. CDR1 is SGHKS, CDR2 YYEKEE, per germline (reference sequence). The CDR3 coding sequence is TGTGCCAGCAGCTACGGACGCCTTGAAGCTTTCTTT. This sequence encodes CASSYGRLEAFF.

This chain connects TRBV4-3 to TRBJ1-5; no clear D gene. The CDR3 extends over 13 amino acids. CDR1 is LGHNA and CDR2 is YSLEER in the germline V gene. Trimming took 1 base from V and 4 from J, leaving 5 bases between them. CDR3 sequence: CASSQAENQPQHF. The CDR3 DNA sequence: TGCGCCAGCAGCCAAGCGGAGAATCAGCCCCAGCATTTT.

This clonotype has at least ten counts. The chain recombines TRBV6-5 with TRBJ2-1; the D is unclear. Trimming left V 8 bases short and J 7 bases short, with 9 bases between. The germline V gene has CDR1 MNHEY and CDR2 SVGAGI. The CDR3 length is 11 residues. CDR3: CASSEGNEQFF. The CDR3 DNA sequence: TGTGCCAGCTCAGAAGGAAATGAGCAGTTCTTC.

The V call is TRBV6-5, the J call TRBJ2-4; TRBD1 matches at 7 bases. This CDR3 has 17 residues. Unmatched junction bases numbered 12, after V lost 0 bases and J lost 7 bases. Germline V gives CDR1 MNHEY, CDR2 SVGAGI. The CDR3 is CASSYSPAGGRRNIQYF. CDR3 DNA sequence: TGTGCCAGCAGTTACTCTCCGGCAGGGGGTAGGAGGAACATTCAGTACTTC.

This clonotype was seen more than once but under ten times. The J gene is TRBJ2-7, the V gene TRBV6-1; D is possibly TRBD1 (5 bases). In germline, CDR1 is MNHNS, CDR2 SASEGT. The CDR3 has 13 residues. Trimming left V 8 bases short and J 2 bases short, with 13 bases between. DNA of the CDR3: TGTGCCAGCTCTAGACAGACCGCCTACGAGCAGTACTTC. Amino acid sequence: CASSRQTAYEQYF.

A few counts support this clonotype. V and J are TRBV7-2 and TRBJ2-1; the D call may be TRBD1 or TRBD2 (5 bases each). Deletions cut 7 bases from V and 6 bases from J, with 22 bases between. Germline V gives CDR1 SGHTA, CDR2 FQGNSA. CDR3 length: 16 amino acids. Here the CDR3 DNA reads TGTGCCAGCACCTCCCTAACAGGTTTAAGCGGCAATGAGCAGTTCTTC. It is translated as CASTSLTGLSGNEQFF.

This clonotype appeared many times. The chain recombines TRBV10-3 with TRBJ1-4; 8 nucleotides line up with TRBD1. Germline loops: CDR1 ENHRY, CDR2 SYGVKD. This CDR3 region has 16 residues. The trim removed 2 bases at V and 6 bases at J, leaving 8 bases unmatched. The CDR3 loop is CAISERGQGADEKLFF. CDR3 bases: TGTGCCATCAGTGAGCGGGGTCAGGGGGCAGATGAAAAACTGTTTTTT.

The chain carries TRBV5-1 and TRBJ2-1; TRBD1 agrees at 9 bases. Germline CDR1 SGHRS, CDR2 YFSETQ. The CDR3 has 15 amino acids. With 4 bases clipped from V and 7 bases from J, the junction kept 9 bases outside the gene matches. In DNA form, the CDR3 reads TGCGCCAGCAGCGGACAGGGACAGGGAGAGAATGAGCAGTTCTTC. It is translated as CASSGQGQGENEQFF.

This clonotype has just a few counts. The chain recombines TRBV3-1 with TRBJ1-1, with D maybe TRBD1 (6 bases). The germline gives CDR1 LGHDT, CDR2 YNNKEL (reference sequence). Deletions cut 2 bases from V and 8 bases from J, with 12 bases between. The CDR3 is 13 amino acids. CDR3 loop: CASSQTQGREAFF. The CDR3 DNA is TGTGCCAGCAGCCAAACACAGGGAAGGGAAGCTTTCTTT.

This clonotype has a handful of counts. The J gene is TRBJ2-7, the V gene TRBV7-9; D remains unclear. V lost 2 bases and J 5 bases, leaving 4 bases between the germline ends. CDR3 length: 11 residues. Germline assignment: CDR1 SEHNR and CDR2 FQNEAQ (reference sequence). CDR3 protein: CASSLIHEQYV. Here the CDR3 DNA reads TGTGCCAGCAGCTTAATCCACGAGCAGTACGTC.

There are a few counts of this clonotype. This rearrangement joins TRBV27 to TRBJ2-2; 9 bases fit TRBD1. The J segment lost 7 bases and the V segment lost 6 bases, leaving 6 bases of the junction unmatched. Per germline, CDR1 MNHEY and CDR2 SMNVEV (reference sequence). The CDR3 loop spans 14 amino acids. The CDR3 sequence is CASSWDRDDGELFF. The CDR3 DNA reads as TGTGCCAGCAGCTGGGACAGGGACGACGGGGAGCTGTTTTTT.

The chain carries TRBV5-1 and TRBJ1-6, with D tentatively TRBD1 (6 bases). CDR1 is SGHRS and CDR2 is YFSETQ in the germline V gene. The CDR3 has 14 amino acids. The ends were cut back, 4 bases at V and 7 bases at J, with 12 bases in the middle. CDR3 nucleotide sequence: TGCGCCAGCAGCCACGGACAGAAAAATTCACCCCTCCACTTT. Residues: CASSHGQKNSPLHF.

J is TRBJ1-1 and V is TRBV18; 9 bases agree with TRBD1. Germline CDR1 is KGHSH and CDR2 is LQKENI. With 3 bases clipped from V and 6 bases from J, the junction kept 5 bases outside the gene matches. The CDR3 extends over 14 amino acids. The CDR3 loop is CASSPGQGWAEAFF. The DNA for the CDR3 is TGTGCCAGCTCACCGGGACAGGGATGGGCTGAAGCTTTCTTT. The entire variable domain, with the rest obtained from reference TRBV18 and TRBJ1-1, is as follows: NAGVMQNPRHLVRRRGQEARLRCSPMKGHSHVYWYRQLPEEGLKFMVYLQKENIIDESGMPKERFSAEFPKEGPSILRIQQVVRGDSAAYFCASSPGQGWAEAFFGQGTRLTVV.

V and J are TRBV7-9 and TRBJ2-1; a weak D match, TRBD2 (5 bases). This CDR3 comprises 15 residues. The germline V and J ends were trimmed by 7 bases and 6 bases, with 19 bases remaining between them. CDR1 is SEHNR, CDR2 FQNEAQ, per germline (reference sequence). The CDR3 protein is CASILEGGVSNEQFF. Here the CDR3 DNA reads TGTGCCAGCATCCTGGAAGGAGGAGTAAGCAATGAGCAGTTCTTC.

The V and J genes are TRBV12-3 or TRBV12-4 and TRBJ1-5; D possibly corresponds to TRBD1 (6 bases). The length of the CDR3 is 15 residues. V lost 1 base, J lost 6 bases, and 13 bases lay in between. The CDR3 nucleotides are TGTGCCAGCAGTTTAGTAGGGGCAGGGGCTCAGCCCCAGCATTTT. The encoded protein is CASSLVGAGAQPQHF.

The J gene is TRBJ2-5, the V gene TRBV6-2 or TRBV6-3; no firm D call. Trimming took off 8 bases at V and 4 bases at J, with 14 bases between the two ends. This CDR3 has 13 residues. CDR1 and CDR2 (germline): MNHEY, SVGEGT. This CDR3 reads CASFGPVGETQYF. CDR3 bases: TGTGCCAGCTTCGGCCCGGTAGGAGAGACCCAGTACTTC.

This clonotype occurred a few times. This chain uses TRBV7-2 with TRBJ2-6, with 7 nucleotides matching TRBD1. V dropped 1 base and J dropped 2; count of bases not matched to a gene: 2. The V gene's germline CDR1 is SGHTA and CDR2 FQGNSA. This CDR3 spans 16 amino acids. This CDR3 is CASSLGTGAGANVLTF. The CDR3, as DNA: TGTGCCAGCAGCTTAGGGACAGGTGCTGGGGCCAACGTCCTGACTTTC.

The V gene is TRBV12-3 or TRBV12-4, the J gene TRBJ1-3; 9 positions agree with TRBD1. V lost 6 bases and J lost 1; bases outside the gene matches: 4. The CDR3 is 15 residues long. CDR3 sequence: CASRDGTGSGNTIYF. Here the CDR3 DNA reads TGTGCCAGCAGAGACGGGACAGGGTCTGGAAACACCATATATTTT.

There are a few counts of this clonotype. V and J are TRBV6-5 and TRBJ2-3; 7 bases map to TRBD1. Germline-derived CDR1 and CDR2 are MNHEY and SVGAGI. The V segment lost 9 bases and the J segment 1 base; nucleotides outside the gene matches: 4. This CDR3 is built from 13 residues. DNA of the CDR3: TGTGCCAGTCGACAGGGAGGCACAGATACGCAGTATTTT. Translation gives CASRQGGTDTQYF.

This clonotype was counted a few times. The chain is built from TRBV6-2 or TRBV6-3 and TRBJ2-1, with D possibly TRBD1 on 5 matching bases. With 4 bases removed from V and 4 bases from J, the gap between germline ends came to 23 bases. The CDR3 is 18 amino acids. The germline V gene has CDR1 MNHEY and CDR2 SVGEGT. DNA for the CDR3: TGTGCCAGCAGTTCCAGGGTTTCAAGGAAGGACGCGTACAATGAGCAGTTCTTC. Translating it yields CASSSRVSRKDAYNEQFF.